This T cell receptor (beta chain) was observed in a study of blood T cell repertoires in COVID-19. Study-wide context: Donors in the United States, Italy and Spain gave samples during acute or convalescent COVID-19. Nucleic acid was either cDNA or gDNA, and it came from T cells, B-cell-depleted T cells, or PBMCs.

Per the authors' pipeline: Amplification of reference gene primers was used by the study to estimate nucleated cell counts. The method was immunoSEQ multiplex PCR; TCRdb's version includes in-frame clones alone and lacks a portion of them. D and trimming come from the DNA, and the V and J calls and clone size come from that table. The sample lists around 700,000 clones, about nine tenths occurring once. Losses at the gene ends were 2 bases for V and 0 bases for J; bases not matched to a gene: 7. Germline lookup yields CDR1 SGHNT and CDR2 YYREEE (reference sequence). This CDR3 contains 17 residues. The chain uses TRBV5-4 and TRBJ1-3; 8 positions match TRBD1. The receptor comes from a young woman with acute or convalescent COVID-19. Material for sequencing was peripheral blood. This CDR3 reads CASSFQGAAYSGNTIYF. As DNA, the CDR3 is TGTGCCAGCAGCTTCCAGGGGGCGGCCTACTCTGGAAACACCATATATTTT.